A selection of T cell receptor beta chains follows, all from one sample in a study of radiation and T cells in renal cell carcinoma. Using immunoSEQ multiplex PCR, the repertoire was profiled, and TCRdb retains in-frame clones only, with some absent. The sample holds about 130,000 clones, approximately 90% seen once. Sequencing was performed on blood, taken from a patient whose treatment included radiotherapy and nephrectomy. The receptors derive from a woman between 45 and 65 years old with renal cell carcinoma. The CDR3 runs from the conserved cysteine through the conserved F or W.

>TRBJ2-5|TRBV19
CASSLSVQGWAQYF
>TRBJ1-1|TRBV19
CTSSANGQGEAFF
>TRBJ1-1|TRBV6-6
CASRAGQPNTEAFF
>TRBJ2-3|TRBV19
CASSIGGASVADTQYF
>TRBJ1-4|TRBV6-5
CASSYSIGRLGEKLFF
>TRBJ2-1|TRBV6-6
CASSYAGTGGHNEQFF
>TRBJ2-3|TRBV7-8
CASSPLWDTQYF
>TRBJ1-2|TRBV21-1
CASSVTGWGYTF
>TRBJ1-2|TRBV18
CASSPGQGANYGYTF
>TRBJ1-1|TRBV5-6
CASSLRGTEAFF
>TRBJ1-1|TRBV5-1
CASSLTGVTEAFF
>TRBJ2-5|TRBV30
CAWSPLSGGAQETQYF
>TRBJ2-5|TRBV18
CASSPRGAPTTQYF
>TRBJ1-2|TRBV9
CASSVVPYGYTF
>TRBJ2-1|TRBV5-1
CASSEIQGDEQFF
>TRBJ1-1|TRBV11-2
CASSLGTQNTEAFF
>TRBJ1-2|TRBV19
CASSIPGTGVGYTF
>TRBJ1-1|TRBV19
CASTAGLSTEAFF
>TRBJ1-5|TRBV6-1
CASSDGRGVSNQPQHF
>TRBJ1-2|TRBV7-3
CASSLDLGDRGHGYTF
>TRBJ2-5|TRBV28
CASRLGQLETQYF
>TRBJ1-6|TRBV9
CASSPSGERSPLHF
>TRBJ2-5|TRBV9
CASSAETSGEETQYF
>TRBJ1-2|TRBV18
CASSQTGTNYGYTF
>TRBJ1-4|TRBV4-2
CASSRDSSGEKLFF
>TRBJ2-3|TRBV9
CASSVEWGTDTQYF
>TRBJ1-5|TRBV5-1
CASSLDLNQPQHF
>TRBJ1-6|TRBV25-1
CASDSNNSPLHF
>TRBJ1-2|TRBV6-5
CASSYSMGAGYGYTF
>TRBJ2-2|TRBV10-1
CASSRASGGPAGELFF
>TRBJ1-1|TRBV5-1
CASSLVTGGTEAFF
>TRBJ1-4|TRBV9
CASSDDREPFATNEKLFF
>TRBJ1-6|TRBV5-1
CASRLRLTGSNSPLHF
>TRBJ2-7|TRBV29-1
CSVESRRGDEQYF
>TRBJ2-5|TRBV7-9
CASSSAGSQETQYF
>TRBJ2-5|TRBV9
CASSVRVDNGETQYF
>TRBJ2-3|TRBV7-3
CASSLGLSADTQYF
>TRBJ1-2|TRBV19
CATRGLGNYGYTF
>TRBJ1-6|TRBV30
CAWRFKQGNNSPLHF
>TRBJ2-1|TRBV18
CASSPPTGQGYEQFF
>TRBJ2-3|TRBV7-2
CASSLARTSVPLEVYDTQYF
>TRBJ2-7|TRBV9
CASSVDGGGPSGEQYF
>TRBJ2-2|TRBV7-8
CASSLTSGEYTGELFF
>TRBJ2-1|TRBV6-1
CASSPDRGSLNEQFF
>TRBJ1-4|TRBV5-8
CATSGTLGEKLFF
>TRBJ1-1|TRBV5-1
CATKVDSANTEAFF
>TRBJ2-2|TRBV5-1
CASSLVAGANTGELFF